This entry features one T cell receptor (beta chain) sequence. What it recognizes is unknown. This sample was included in a study of cytomegalovirus exposure and HLA in healthy donors. Study-level findings and limits: No immune exposure information besides CMV serostatus was available. The productive fraction for most TCR beta V segments was about 87% or about 30% in an earlier analysis.

The PCR ran on 60 Vbeta and 13 Jbeta primers. Some clones are missing from TCRdb's copy, which holds only in-frame ones; the method was immunoSEQ multiplex PCR. Found here are 85,000 to 100,000 clones, roughly 86% of them singletons; the top ten hold 9% to 9.5%. This receptor was obtained from a man aged 30 to 39 in good health and CMV-seropositive. Sample: PBMCs.

The CDR3 sequence: CAAEQPGAYNEQFF. DNA of the CDR3: TGTGCCGCGGAACAGCCCGGGGCCTACAATGAGCAGTTCTTC. This chain joins TRBV10-3 and TRBJ2-1; D might be TRBD2 (5 bases). Trimming cost V 11 bases and J 2 bases, with 16 bases left between them. The CDR3 is 14 residues long. Germline CDR1 and CDR2: ENHRY and SYGVKD.